The rows below give T cell receptor beta chains drawn from one sample of a study of memory B cells and T cells in multiple sclerosis. TCRdb keeps only in-frame clones here, not all; method: immunoSEQ multiplex PCR. The data show 25,000 to 35,000 clones, around 88% seen once. No antigen has been identified for these receptors. The sample consisted of PBMCs from blood kept in culture. The source is a human donor with multiple sclerosis. The CDR3 runs from the conserved cysteine through the conserved F or W. The order of the fields is clone size, CDR3 length, J gene, V gene, D gene, CDR3 protein, CDR3 DNA. A D gene is named only where the DNA matches it firmly. Where a row states a size, it is once, few, many or the class of an expanded clone; other rows omit it.

NA	14	TRBJ2-7	TRBV9	NA	CASSARAASYEQYF	TGTGCCAGCAGCGCCCGGGCGGCATCCTACGAGCAGTACTTC
NA	13	TRBJ1-3	TRBV29-1	TRBD1	CSAQGQGAYTIYF	TGCAGCGCACAGGGACAGGGGGCGTACACCATATATTTT
few	15	TRBJ1-5	TRBV10-1	TRBD1	CASIRDRGGNQPQHF	TGCGCCAGCATTCGAGACAGGGGGGGCAATCAGCCCCAGCATTTT
once	14	TRBJ2-2	TRBV10-2	TRBD2	CATRRERNTGELFF	TGCGCCACAAGGCGGGAGCGGAACACCGGGGAGCTGTTTTTT
NA	12	TRBJ1-1	TRBV9	NA	CASSRRNTEAFF	TGTGCCAGCAGCAGGAGGAACACTGAAGCTTTCTTT
NA	13	TRBJ2-5	TRBV5-4	NA	CASSPGPQETQYF	TGTGCCAGCAGCCCGGGACCCCAAGAGACCCAGTACTTC
NA	15	TRBJ2-2	TRBV11-3	TRBD1	CASSGQGVSTGELFF	TGTGCCAGCAGTGGACAGGGTGTAAGCACCGGGGAGCTGTTTTTT
NA	16	TRBJ2-7	TRBV7-8	TRBD1	CASSLSETGETYEQYF	TGTGCCAGCAGCTTATCAGAGACAGGGGAGACGTACGAGCAGTACTTC
NA	14	TRBJ2-7	TRBV7-2	NA	CASSLRYSSYEQYF	TGTGCCAGCAGCTTACGGTACAGCTCCTACGAGCAGTACTTC
NA	16	TRBJ2-7	TRBV15	NA	CATSRDRGQPLYEQYF	TGTGCCACCAGCAGAGATCGAGGGCAACCGCTCTACGAGCAGTACTTC
NA	12	TRBJ2-7	TRBV10-3	NA	CATKASSYEQYF	TGTGCCACCAAGGCTAGCTCCTACGAGCAGTACTTC
once	11	TRBJ1-1	TRBV29-1	TRBD1	CSADRYTEAFF	TGCAGCGCGGACAGGTACACTGAAGCTTTCTTT
NA	14	TRBJ1-1	TRBV2	NA	CASDQGRGTPEAFF	TGTGCCAGCGATCAGGGGCGGGGGACACCTGAAGCTTTCTTT
medium-sized	14	TRBJ1-2	TRBV19	NA	CASNLDRFNYGYTF	TGTGCCAGTAACCTCGACAGGTTTAACTATGGCTACACCTTC
NA	16	TRBJ2-1	TRBV4-2	TRBD2	CASSQVLAGSYNEQFF	TGTGCCAGCAGCCAAGTACTAGCGGGGAGCTACAATGAGCAGTTCTTC
NA	15	TRBJ2-7	TRBV11-2	NA	CASSPTGGGFGEQYF	TGTGCCAGCAGCCCCACGGGTGGGGGGTTTGGCGAGCAGTACTTC
NA	16	TRBJ2-7	TRBV7-9	TRBD2	CASSKPPGLGTYEQYF	TGTGCCAGCAGTAAGCCCCCCGGACTAGGTACCTACGAGCAGTACTTC
NA	14	TRBJ1-4	TRBV27	NA	CASSWGGRGEKLFF	TGTGCCAGCAGCTGGGGGGGTCGGGGTGAAAAACTGTTTTTT
NA	14	TRBJ1-5	TRBV9	NA	CASSGGMGGQPQHF	TGTGCCAGCAGTGGTGGCATGGGCGGCCAGCCCCAGCATTTT
NA	14	TRBJ2-7	TRBV19	TRBD1	CASSRTGELYEQYF	TGTGCCAGTAGTAGAACAGGGGAGCTCTACGAGCAGTACTTC
NA	16	TRBJ2-1	TRBV10-3	TRBD2	CAISREGLSSYNEQFF	TGTGCCATCAGCCGGGAGGGCCTGAGCTCCTACAATGAGCAGTTCTTC
few	13	TRBJ2-1	TRBV5-4	TRBD1	CASRGQGSNEQFF	TGTGCCAGCAGAGGACAGGGGAGCAATGAGCAGTTCTTC
NA	14	TRBJ1-2	TRBV7-3	NA	CASSMTGDYYGYTF	TGTGCCAGCAGTATGACCGGGGACTACTATGGCTACACCTTC